What follows describes a single TCR beta chain. What it binds is unknown. Time point noted: cycle 4 day 1 (C4D1), after six to seven weeks of nivolumab. Exposure to brentuximab vedotin varied, and each patient had relapsed following autologous stem cell transplantation. This sample is drawn from a study of PD-1 blockade in classical Hodgkin lymphoma. Overall study: Intravenous nivolumab at 3 mg/kg was given to patients every 2 weeks.

Study results and caveats: According to reports, newly diagnosed patients had lower baseline TCR diversity than healthy donors, and relapsed/refractory patients had lower baseline TCR diversity still. The baseline diversity of complete responders showed similarity to that of newly diagnosed patients. Sources of repertoire differences remain undefined, possibly disease activity or prior therapy.

Produced via immunoSEQ multiplex PCR; TCRdb's table is partial and in-frame only. The repertoire holds 20,000 or so clones, around three quarters seen once, with 20% to 25% in the top ten. CDR3 length: 16 amino acids. CDR1 and CDR2 (germline): SEHNR, FQNEAQ (reference sequence). With V trimmed by 2 bases and J by 9 bases, 9 bases remained unmatched. This receptor was obtained from a human donor with classical Hodgkin lymphoma. V is TRBV7-9 and J is TRBJ2-1; 11 nucleotides align to TRBD2. The sample in question was peripheral blood mononuclear cells (PBMCs), obtained before the fourth cycle of nivolumab. Here the CDR3 reads CASSLTLAGGHGEQFF. The DNA of the CDR3 is TGTGCCAGCAGCTTAACTCTAGCGGGGGGTCATGGTGAGCAGTTCTTC.